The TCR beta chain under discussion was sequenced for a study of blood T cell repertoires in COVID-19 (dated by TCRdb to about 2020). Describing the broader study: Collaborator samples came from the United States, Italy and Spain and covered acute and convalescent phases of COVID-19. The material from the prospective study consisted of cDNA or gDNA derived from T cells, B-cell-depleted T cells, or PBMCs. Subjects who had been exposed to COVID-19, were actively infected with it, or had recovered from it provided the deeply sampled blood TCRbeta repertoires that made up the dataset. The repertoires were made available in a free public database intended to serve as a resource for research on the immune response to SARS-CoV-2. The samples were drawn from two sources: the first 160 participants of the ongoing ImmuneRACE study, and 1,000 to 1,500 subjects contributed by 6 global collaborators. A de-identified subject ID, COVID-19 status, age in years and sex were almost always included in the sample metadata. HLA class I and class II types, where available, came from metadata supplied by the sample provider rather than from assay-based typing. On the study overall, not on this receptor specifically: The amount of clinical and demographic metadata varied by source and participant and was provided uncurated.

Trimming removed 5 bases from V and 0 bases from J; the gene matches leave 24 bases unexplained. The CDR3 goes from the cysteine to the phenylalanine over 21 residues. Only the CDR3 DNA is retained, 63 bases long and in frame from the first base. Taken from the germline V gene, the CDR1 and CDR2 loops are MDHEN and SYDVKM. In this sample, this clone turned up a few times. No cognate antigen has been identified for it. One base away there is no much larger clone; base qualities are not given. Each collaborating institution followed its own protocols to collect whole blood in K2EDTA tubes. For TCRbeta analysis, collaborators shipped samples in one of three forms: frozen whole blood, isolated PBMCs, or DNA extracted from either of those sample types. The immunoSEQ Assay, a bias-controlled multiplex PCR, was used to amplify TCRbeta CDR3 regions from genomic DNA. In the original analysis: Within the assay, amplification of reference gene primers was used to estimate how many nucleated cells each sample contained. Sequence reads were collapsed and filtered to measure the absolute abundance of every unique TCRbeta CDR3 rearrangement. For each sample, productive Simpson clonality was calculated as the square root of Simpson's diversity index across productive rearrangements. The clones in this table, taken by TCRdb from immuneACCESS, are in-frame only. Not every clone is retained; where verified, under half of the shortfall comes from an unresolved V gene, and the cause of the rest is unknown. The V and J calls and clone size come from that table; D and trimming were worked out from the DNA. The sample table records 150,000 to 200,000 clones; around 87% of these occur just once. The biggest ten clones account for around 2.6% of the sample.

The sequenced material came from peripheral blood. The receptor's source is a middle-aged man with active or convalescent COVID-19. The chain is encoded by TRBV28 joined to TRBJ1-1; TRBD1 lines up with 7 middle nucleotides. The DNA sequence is TGTGCCAGCAGTCTAACCCCTCGTTGGACAGGAAAGGGGGTCATGAACACTGAAGCTTTCTTT. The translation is CASSLTPRWTGKGVMNTEAFF.